These 25 T cell receptor beta chains were all obtained from the same sample, sequenced in a study of cytomegalovirus exposure and HLA in healthy donors. The primer mix had 60 Vbeta and 13 Jbeta primers. The method was immunoSEQ multiplex PCR; TCRdb's version includes in-frame clones alone and lacks a portion of them. The sample carries around 120,000 clones, just over 70% recorded once. Sequenced material: PBMCs. The source of these receptors is a woman aged 60-75 years in good health and CMV-seropositive.

V is TRBV6-5 and J is TRBJ2-7; D not resolved. The V gene lost 2 bases and the J gene lost 2 bases, with 7 bases spanning the gap. The CDR3 spans 13 residues. Germline loops: CDR1 MNHEY, CDR2 SVGAGI. CDR3 sequence reads: CASSYGHTYEQYF. In DNA form, the CDR3 reads TGTGCCAGCAGTTACGGGCACACCTACGAGCAGTACTTC.

The V call is TRBV29-1, the J call TRBJ1-2, with TRBD1 identical over 7 bases. CDR3 length: 11 residues. V gave up 6 bases and J gave up 8 bases; unmatched junction bases: 6. From germline, CDR1 is SQVTM and CDR2 ANQGSEA. DNA for the CDR3: TGCAGCGTCCCGACAGGGCAGGGCTACACCTTC. Encoded protein: CSVPTGQGYTF.

The V gene is TRBV7-2, the J gene TRBJ2-1, with 8 bases fitting TRBD1. CDR1 and CDR2 (germline): SGHTA, FQGNSA. After removal of 6 bases from V and 1 base from J, the junction contained 5 bases not matched to a gene. The CDR3 is 15 amino acids. CDR3 nucleotides: TGTGCCAGCAGTGCCGACAGGGGATCCTACAATGAGCAGTTCTTC. Protein sequence: CASSADRGSYNEQFF. Full variable domain (remainder filled in from reference TRBV7-2 and TRBJ2-1): GAGVSQSPSNKVTEKGKDVELRCDPISGHTALYWYRQSLGQGLEFLIYFQGNSAPDKSGLPSDRFSAERTGGSVSTLTIQRTQQEDSAVYLCASSADRGSYNEQFFGPGTRLTVL.

The chain joins TRBV7-2 to TRBJ2-5, with 7 bases identical to TRBD1. V dropped 3 bases and J dropped 2; count of bases not matched to a gene: 12. CDR3 length equals 17 residues. The germline V gene encodes CDR1 SGHTA and CDR2 FQGNSA. DNA of the CDR3: TGTGCCAGCAGCTTTCGGCCGGCCAGGGGGTATCAAGAGACCCAGTACTTC. The encoded protein is CASSFRPARGYQETQYF.

This clone has only one observation. This sequence joins TRBV7-8 and TRBJ2-7; perhaps TRBD2 as D (6 bases). Germline-derived CDR1 and CDR2 are SGHVS and FQNEAQ. The CDR3 loop spans 15 amino acids. The V and J ends lost 4 bases and 1 base respectively, with 14 bases between them. CDR3 residues: CASSYPAGLSYEQYF. The DNA of the CDR3 is TGTGCCAGCAGCTATCCAGCGGGTCTTTCCTACGAGCAGTACTTC.

This clone was picked up a small number of times. This chain connects TRBV4-2 to TRBJ2-7; D is perhaps TRBD1 (5 bases). Trimming took off 2 bases at V and 3 bases at J, with 14 bases between the two ends. The germline V gene has CDR1 LGHNA and CDR2 YNFKEQ. This CDR3 spans 15 amino acids. CDR3 residues: CASSQPTAPFYEQYF. In DNA, the CDR3 is TGTGCCAGCAGCCAACCGACAGCTCCTTTCTACGAGCAGTACTTC.

V is TRBV5-1 and J is TRBJ1-6; TRBD1 agrees at 9 bases. V lost 4 bases, J lost 9 bases, and 11 bases stayed unmatched. This CDR3 is 16 amino acids long. From germline, CDR1 is SGHRS and CDR2 YFSETQ. CDR3 nucleotide sequence: TGCGCCAGCAGCCCACCCACCGGGACAGGGTCTTCACCCCTCCACTTT. Its protein product is CASSPPTGTGSSPLHF.

V usage is TRBV6-5 and J usage is TRBJ1-1; 9 nucleotides align to TRBD1. This CDR3 region has 15 residues. Germline V CDR1 and CDR2: MNHEY, SVGAGI. J lost 4 bases, V lost 4 bases, and 7 bases had no gene match. CDR3 sequence reads: CASSFTGGGSTEAFF. CDR3 sequence (DNA): TGTGCCAGCAGTTTTACAGGGGGCGGGAGCACTGAAGCTTTCTTT.

The rearrangement joins TRBV10-3 to TRBJ2-1, with 9 bases matching TRBD2. The CDR3 is 14 amino acids. Germline V lookup: CDR1 ENHRY, CDR2 SYGVKD. The V and J ends lost 8 bases and 6 bases, in that order; junction bases with no gene match: 8. The CDR3 sequence: CAILAGVPSNEQFF. CDR3 DNA sequence: TGTGCCATCTTAGCGGGGGTTCCCTCCAATGAGCAGTTCTTC.

The rearrangement joins TRBV12-5 to TRBJ1-5, with 7 bases identical to TRBD1. The germline CDR1 and CDR2 sequences are LGHNT and FRNRAP. This CDR3 spans 15 amino acids. J lost 1 base, V lost 1 base, and 1 base had no gene match. DNA of the CDR3: TGTGCTAGTGGTTTGGGAGGGGGCAGCAATCAGCCCCAGCATTTT. Translation gives CASGLGGGSNQPQHF.

With regard to this clone: The sample contains more than one DNA sequence encoding this CDR3. V usage is TRBV11-2 and J usage is TRBJ1-5; weak D call: TRBD1 (6 bases). This CDR3 is 15 amino acids long. Germline CDR1 reads SGHAT; CDR2 reads FQNNGV. The germline V and J ends were trimmed by 2 bases and 2 bases, with 10 bases remaining between them. This CDR3 reads CASSLQDSRNQPQHF. CDR3 DNA: TGTGCCAGCAGCTTACAGGACAGCCGCAATCAGCCCCAGCATTTT.

CDR3 protein: CASSLTEANEKLFF. CDR3 nucleotides: TGTGCCAGCAGCTTGACAGAAGCTAATGAAAAACTGTTTTTT. The J gene is TRBJ1-4, the V gene TRBV6-1; D may be TRBD1 (5 bases). Germline CDR1 is MNHNS and CDR2 is SASEGT. The V end lost 6 bases, the J end lost 3 bases, and 11 bases lay between the germline ends. The CDR3 is 14 amino acids.

V and J are TRBV7-8 and TRBJ1-5; tentatively, D is TRBD1 (6 bases). V lost 1 base and J lost 7, with 14 bases in between. Looked up from germline, CDR1 is SGHVS and CDR2 is FQNEAQ. CDR3 size: 15 residues. Written as DNA, the CDR3 is TGTGCCAGCAGCTTAGGCGGGGGGGCAGGCCAGCCCCAGCATTTT. Protein product: CASSLGGGAGQPQHF.

The CDR3 bases are TGTGCCAGTAGGGACAGGGTAGGGTCACCCCTCCACTTT. This gives the protein CASRDRVGSPLHF. The chain uses TRBV19 and TRBJ1-6; TRBD1 matches 8 bases. CDR3 length: 13 amino acids. CDR1 LNHDA and CDR2 SQIVND come from the germline V gene (reference sequence). V lost 6 bases to trimming and J lost 10 bases; unmatched junction nucleotides: 5.

This clone turned up a few times. This chain uses TRBV6-5 with TRBJ2-7; D possibly corresponds to TRBD2 (6 bases). The CDR3 sequence is 14 residues long. Per the germline V gene, CDR1 is MNHEY and CDR2 is SVGAGI. V shed 5 bases and J shed 2 bases, with 13 bases lying between them. The CDR3 region has the DNA TGTGCCAGCAGTCCAGGCCGGGGGACCTACGAGCAGTACTTC. This encodes CASSPGRGTYEQYF.

The gene calls are TRBV15 and TRBJ1-1; D is perhaps TRBD1 (5 bases). The germline V and J ends were trimmed by 4 bases and 10 bases, with 13 bases remaining between them. Germline CDR1 and CDR2: LNHNV and YYDKDF (reference sequence). This CDR3 is built from 12 residues. The CDR3 here is CATSTSRGIAFF. The CDR3 region has the DNA TGTGCCACCAGCACCTCCCGGGGGATAGCTTTCTTT.

This chain connects TRBV27 to TRBJ2-1; D is possibly TRBD1 (6 bases). This CDR3 has 15 amino acids. Germline V gives CDR1 MNHEY, CDR2 SMNVEV (reference sequence). Between the trimmed V and J ends, which lost 8 bases and 5 bases, there was a span of 19 bases. This CDR3 is CASCPGTLFNNEQFF. Here the CDR3 DNA reads TGTGCCAGCTGCCCCGGGACACTTTTTAACAATGAGCAGTTCTTC.

This chain uses TRBV5-1 with TRBJ1-4; 8 positions agree with TRBD1. The CDR3 runs 15 residues. The junction had 9 bases not matched to a gene; V was cut back by 4 bases and J by 7 bases. CDR1 and CDR2 (germline): SGHRS, YFSETQ. In nucleotides, the CDR3 is TGCGCCAGCAGCCCGGGACAGGCTAAGGGTGAAAAACTGTTTTTT. It specifies CASSPGQAKGEKLFF.

The chain uses TRBV12-5 and TRBJ2-7; 10 nucleotides line up with TRBD2. This CDR3 region has 15 residues. Germline V lookup: CDR1 LGHNT, CDR2 FRNRAP. The junction had 3 bases not matched to a gene; V was cut back by 1 base and J by 3 bases. The CDR3, as DNA: TGTGCTAGTGGTTTGGCGGCTAGCGGGGGCTACGAGCAGTACTTC. Translation gives CASGLAASGGYEQYF.

The chain joins TRBV5-1 to TRBJ2-5; 15 bases fit TRBD2. The CDR3 spans 16 residues. Germline loops: CDR1 SGHRS, CDR2 YFSETQ. Trimming cost V 3 bases and J 2 bases; bases outside gene matches: 2. CDR3 loop: CASSSGTSGGQETQYF. The DNA for the CDR3 is TGCGCCAGCAGCTCCGGGACTAGCGGGGGGCAAGAGACCCAGTACTTC.

The chain carries TRBV6-5 and TRBJ2-7, with 7 bases matching TRBD1. The CDR3 contains 14 residues. J gave up 3 bases and V 4 bases, and 6 bases lay outside the gene matches. Germline V CDR1 and CDR2: MNHEY, SVGAGI. CDR3 DNA sequence: TGTGCCAGCAGTTGGGAGACAGGGAGCTACGAGCAGTACTTC. It encodes CASSWETGSYEQYF.

About this clone itself: A single base separates this from a much larger clone, so it may be a read error. The V and J genes are TRBV6-1 and TRBJ1-1, with D unclear. Deletions cut 7 bases from V and 0 bases from J, with 3 bases between. The CDR3 is 11 amino acids. The germline V gene has CDR1 MNHNS and CDR2 SASEGT. CDR3: CASIMNTEAFF. DNA of the CDR3: TGTGCCAGCATAATGAACACTGAAGCTTTCTTT.

The chain joins TRBV18 to TRBJ1-5; 7 positions agree with TRBD1. V shed 5 bases, J shed 3 bases, and the junction held 4 bases outside the gene matches. CDR1 is KGHSH, CDR2 LQKENI, per germline. This CDR3 has 14 amino acids. The CDR3 protein is CASSSTGPNQPQHF. The CDR3 DNA reads TGTGCCAGCTCATCGACAGGGCCCAATCAGCCCCAGCATTTT.

J is TRBJ1-5 and V is TRBV19; 9 nucleotides agree with TRBD1. V shed 4 bases, J shed 3 bases, and the junction held 4 bases outside the gene matches. This CDR3 has 15 residues. CDR1 is LNHDA, CDR2 SQIVND, per germline (reference sequence). CDR3 sequence reads: CASSRRDRDNQPQHF. In DNA form, the CDR3 reads TGTGCCAGTAGTAGGCGGGACAGGGACAATCAGCCCCAGCATTTT.

CDR3 sequence: CASRVEVSSSSSGANVLTF. The DNA of the CDR3 is TGTGCAAGTCGCGTAGAGGTGAGTAGCTCCTCCTCTGGGGCCAACGTCCTGACTTTC. The chain has TRBV12-2 and TRBJ2-6; no check of the table's D call, TRBD2, against the DNA was made. TRBV12-2 is described as a pseudogene. This CDR3 has 19 residues.